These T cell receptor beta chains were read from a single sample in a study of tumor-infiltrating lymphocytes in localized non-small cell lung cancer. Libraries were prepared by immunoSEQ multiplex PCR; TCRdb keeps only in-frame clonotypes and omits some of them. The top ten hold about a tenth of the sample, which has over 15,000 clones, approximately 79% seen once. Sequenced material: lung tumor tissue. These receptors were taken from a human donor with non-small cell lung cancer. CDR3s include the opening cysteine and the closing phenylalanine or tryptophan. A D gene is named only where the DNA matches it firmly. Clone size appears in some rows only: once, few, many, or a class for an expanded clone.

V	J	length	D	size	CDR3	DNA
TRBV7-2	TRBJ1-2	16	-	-	CASNRPGGAGNYGYTF	TGTGCCAGCAACCGTCCCGGGGGAGCTGGTAACTATGGCTACACCTTC
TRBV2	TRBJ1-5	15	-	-	CAISGGSAFNQPQHF	TGTGCCATCTCGGGGGGATCGGCCTTTAATCAGCCCCAGCATTTT
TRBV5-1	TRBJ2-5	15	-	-	CASSLSGAVGETQYF	TGCGCCAGCAGCTTGTCGGGGGCTGTTGGGGAGACCCAGTACTTC
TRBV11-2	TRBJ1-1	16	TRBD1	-	CASSTRQGWGNTEAFF	TGTGCCAGCAGCACCCGACAGGGGTGGGGGAACACTGAAGCTTTCTTT
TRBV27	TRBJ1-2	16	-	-	CASSLDPRVPYYGYTF	TGTGCCAGCAGTTTAGACCCCAGGGTCCCCTACTATGGCTACACCTTC
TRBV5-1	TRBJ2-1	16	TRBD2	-	CASSLELAGGINEQFF	TGCGCCAGCAGCTTGGAGCTAGCGGGGGGGATCAATGAGCAGTTCTTC
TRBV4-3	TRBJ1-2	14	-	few	CASSQDRGVGGYTF	TGCGCCAGCAGCCAAGATCGAGGGGTTGGTGGCTACACCTTC
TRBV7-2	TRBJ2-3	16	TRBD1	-	CASSARQGGITDTQYF	TGTGCCAGCAGCGCGAGACAGGGGGGGATCACAGATACGCAGTATTTT
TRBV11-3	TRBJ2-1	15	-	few	CASSLARGGSNEQFF	TGTGCCAGCAGCTTAGCCAGGGGGGGGAGTAATGAGCAGTTCTTC
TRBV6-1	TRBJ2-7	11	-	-	CASDSRYEQYF	TGTGCCAGCGACAGCAGATACGAGCAGTACTTC
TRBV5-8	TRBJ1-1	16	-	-	CASSLDAGTPNTEAFF	TGTGCCAGCAGCTTGGACGCCGGGACACCGAACACTGAAGCTTTCTTT
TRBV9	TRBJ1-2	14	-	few	CASSRGQTNYGYTF	TGTGCCAGCAGCCGCGGACAGACTAACTATGGCTACACCTTC
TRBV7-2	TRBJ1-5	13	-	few	CASSRISNQPQHF	TGTGCCAGCAGTCGGATTTCCAATCAGCCCCAGCATTTT
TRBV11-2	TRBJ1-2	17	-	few	CASSRRTALLTMEGYTF	TGTGCCAGCAGCCGCCGGACAGCCTTATTGACTATGGAAGGCTACACCTTC
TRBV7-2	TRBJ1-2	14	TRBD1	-	CASSLTGGGYGYTF	TGTGCCAGCAGCTTAACAGGGGGTGGGTATGGCTACACCTTC
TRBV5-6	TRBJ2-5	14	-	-	CASNFGDDQETQYF	TGTGCCAGCAACTTTGGGGATGACCAAGAGACCCAGTACTTC
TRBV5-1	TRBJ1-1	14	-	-	CASSLGGGNTEAFF	TGCGCCAGCAGCTTGGGAGGAGGGAACACTGAAGCTTTCTTT
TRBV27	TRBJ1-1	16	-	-	CASRLTVGRGSTEAFF	TGTGCCAGCAGGCTGACAGTTGGGAGGGGGAGCACTGAAGCTTTCTTT
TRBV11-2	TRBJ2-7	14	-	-	CASSGLISSYEQYF	TGTGCCAGCAGTGGACTGATATCCTCCTACGAGCAGTACTTC
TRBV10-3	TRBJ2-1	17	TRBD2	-	CAISESGRTSSYNEQFF	TGTGCCATCAGTGAGAGCGGGAGGACTAGCTCCTACAATGAGCAGTTCTTC
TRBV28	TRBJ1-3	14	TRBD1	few	CASSNRGSGNTIYF	TGTGCCAGCAGCAACAGGGGCTCTGGAAACACCATATATTTT
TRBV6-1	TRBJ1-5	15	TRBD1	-	CASSRQGDSNQPQHF	TGTGCCAGCAGCCGACAGGGTGACAGCAATCAGCCCCAGCATTTT